This T cell receptor beta chain stems from a study of immune evolution from preneoplasia to lung adenocarcinoma. The table came from immunoSEQ multiplex PCR; TCRdb's copy has only in-frame clones and leaves some out. The sample lists around 20,000 clones; 70% to 85% were seen once. Study outcomes and limitations: Later-stage lesions seemingly showed higher T cell density and diversity than normal lung. Normal lung had the highest top T cell clone frequencies.

For this clone: Its antigen is still unknown.

The germline V gene encodes CDR1 MDHEN and CDR2 SYDVKM. This CDR3 comprises 12 residues. Histologic diagnosis was independently verified by two lung pathologists. Nucleic acids came from premalignant or tumor cells enriched by macro-dissection. The rearrangement joins TRBV28 to TRBJ2-5; the D gene is possibly TRBD2 (6 bases). The J call may be mistaken, given a closer DNA end match to TRBJ2-7. The TCR comes from a person aged 55 to 75 with lung adenocarcinoma. What was sequenced was FFPE invasive lung adenocarcinoma tissue. CDR3 residues: CASNTGAYEQYF. The CDR3 bases are TGTGCCAGCAATACGGGGGCCTACGAGCAGTACTTC.